Included here is one T cell receptor beta chain sequence, with context. The data were obtained in a study of T cell changes during pregnancy in multiple sclerosis. The table came from immunoSEQ multiplex PCR; TCRdb's copy has only in-frame clones and leaves some out. The table shows some 79,000 clones, with 85% to 95% occurring only once. The sequence came from a female donor with multiple sclerosis, enrolled in a pregnancy study. This material consisted of CD4+ T cells from peripheral blood mononuclear cells, taken in the second trimester of pregnancy.

The CDR3: CASSPGLLDYEQYF. The CDR3 DNA is TGTGCCAGCTCACCGGGACTCCTAGACTACGAGCAGTACTTC. The chain combines TRBV18 with TRBJ2-7; possible D gene TRBD2, 6 bases. Trimming cost V 3 bases and J 3 bases, with 12 bases left between them. The CDR3 spans 14 residues. The germline V gene has CDR1 KGHSH and CDR2 LQKENI.